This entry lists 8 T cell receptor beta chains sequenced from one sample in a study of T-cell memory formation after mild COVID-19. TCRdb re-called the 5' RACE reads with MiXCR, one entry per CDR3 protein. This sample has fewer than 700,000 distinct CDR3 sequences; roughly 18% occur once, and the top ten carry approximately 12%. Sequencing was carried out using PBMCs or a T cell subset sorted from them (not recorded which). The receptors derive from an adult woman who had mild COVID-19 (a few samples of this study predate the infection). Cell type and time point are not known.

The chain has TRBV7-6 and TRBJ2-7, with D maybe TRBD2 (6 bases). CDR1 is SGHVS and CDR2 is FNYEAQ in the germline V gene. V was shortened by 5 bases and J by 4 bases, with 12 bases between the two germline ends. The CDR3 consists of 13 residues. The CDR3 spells CASSREAGYEQYF. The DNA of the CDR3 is TGTGCCAGCAGCCGTGAAGCGGGTTACGAGCAGTACTTC.

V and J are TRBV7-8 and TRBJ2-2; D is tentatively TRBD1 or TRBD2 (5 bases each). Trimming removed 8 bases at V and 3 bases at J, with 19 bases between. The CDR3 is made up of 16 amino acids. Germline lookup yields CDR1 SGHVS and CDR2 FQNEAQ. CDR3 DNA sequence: TGTGCCAGCGGGCCGGGGCGGCTATCTTACACCGGGGAGCTGTTTTTT. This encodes CASGPGRLSYTGELFF.

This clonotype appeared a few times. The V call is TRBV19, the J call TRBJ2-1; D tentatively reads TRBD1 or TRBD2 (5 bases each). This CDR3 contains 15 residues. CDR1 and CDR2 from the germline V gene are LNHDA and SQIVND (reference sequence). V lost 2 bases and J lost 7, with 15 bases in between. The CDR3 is CASSIRGGPGNEQFF. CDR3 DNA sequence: TGTGCCAGTAGTATAAGGGGCGGGCCAGGGAATGAGCAGTTCTTC.

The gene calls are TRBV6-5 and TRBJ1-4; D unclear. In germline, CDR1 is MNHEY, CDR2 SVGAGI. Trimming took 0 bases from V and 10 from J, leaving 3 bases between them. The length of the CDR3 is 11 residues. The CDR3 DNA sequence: TGTGCCAGCAGTTACTCCGGAAAACTGTTTTTT. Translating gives CASSYSGKLFF.

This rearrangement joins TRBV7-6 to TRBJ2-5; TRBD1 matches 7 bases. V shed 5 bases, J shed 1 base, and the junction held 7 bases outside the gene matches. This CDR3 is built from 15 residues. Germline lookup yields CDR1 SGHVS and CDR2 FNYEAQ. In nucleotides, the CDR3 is TGTGCCAGCAGCCAGACGACAGGGACCCAAGAGACCCAGTACTTC. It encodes CASSQTTGTQETQYF.

The CDR3 loop reads CATSDLYTGELFF. The CDR3 coding sequence is TGTGCCACCAGTGATTTGTATACCGGGGAGCTGTTTTTT. The gene calls are TRBV24-1 and TRBJ2-2; D remains ambiguous. V lost 0 bases and J 5 bases, leaving 3 bases between the germline ends. The CDR3 contains 13 residues. Germline lookup yields CDR1 KGHDR and CDR2 SFDVKD.

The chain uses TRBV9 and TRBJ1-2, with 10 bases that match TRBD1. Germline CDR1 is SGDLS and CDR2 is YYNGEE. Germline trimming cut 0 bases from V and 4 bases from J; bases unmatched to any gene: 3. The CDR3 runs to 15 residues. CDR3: CASSVAGTGAYGYTF. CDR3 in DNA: TGTGCCAGCAGCGTAGCCGGGACAGGGGCCTATGGCTACACCTTC.

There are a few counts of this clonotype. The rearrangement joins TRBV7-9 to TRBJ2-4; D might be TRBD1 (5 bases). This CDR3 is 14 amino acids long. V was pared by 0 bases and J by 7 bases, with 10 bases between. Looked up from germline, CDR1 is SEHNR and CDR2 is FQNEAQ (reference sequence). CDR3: CASSLAAGANIQYF. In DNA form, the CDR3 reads TGTGCCAGCAGCTTAGCGGCTGGGGCGAACATTCAGTACTTC.